This TCR beta chain was found in a study of cytomegalovirus exposure and HLA in healthy donors. Study-wide results and limits: In a later analysis, specific HLA alleles were associated with approximately 16,000 TCR beta sequences at a 0.05 false discovery rate. Because they were indistinguishable, some V segments, including TRBV6-2 and TRBV6-3, were excluded. Previously analyzed data showed that most TCR beta V segments were productive at a frequency of about 87% or about 30%.

CDR1 is MGHRA, CDR2 YSYEKL, per germline. CDR3 length: 17 amino acids. The ends lost 4 bases at V and 2 bases at J; junction bases unmatched: 11. Notes on this clone: Its antigen is currently unknown.

The donors were healthy bone marrow donors. The PCR employed 60 Vbeta primers together with 13 Jbeta primers. TCRdb keeps only in-frame clones here, not all; method: immunoSEQ multiplex PCR. The table shows approximately 150,000 clones, with over 60% occurring only once. The source of this sequence is a woman aged 30 to 39 in good health and CMV-seronegative. The material sequenced was PBMCs. The gene calls are TRBV4-1 and TRBJ1-5; 7 nucleotides match TRBD1. Here the CDR3 reads CASSPGGRGRRNQPQHF. CDR3 sequence (DNA): TGCGCCAGCAGCCCAGGGGGTCGGGGGAGGCGCAATCAGCCCCAGCATTTT.